This entry lists 27 T cell receptor beta chains sequenced from one sample in a study of blood T cell repertoires in COVID-19. The data were produced by immunoSEQ multiplex PCR, yet TCRdb's version contains in-frame clones alone and is incomplete. The repertoire holds around 110,000 clones, with around 80% as singletons. Specimen: peripheral blood. These receptors all come from a man between 60 and 75 years old with active or convalescent COVID-19.

The V gene is TRBV6-2 or TRBV6-3, the J gene TRBJ2-3; D remains ambiguous. The V end was cut by 6 bases, the J end by 6 bases, with 16 bases between. The CDR3 runs 14 residues. In germline, CDR1 is MNHEY, CDR2 SVGEGT. CDR3 DNA sequence: TGTGCCAGCAGCGCCGCAGGAATAGGTGATACGCAGTATTTT. This codes for CASSAAGIGDTQYF.

This chain connects TRBV29-1 to TRBJ2-3, with D possibly being TRBD2 (6 bases). This CDR3 is built from 13 residues. Germline lookup yields CDR1 SQVTM and CDR2 ANQGSEA. Trimming left V 7 bases short and J 6 bases short, with 17 bases between. The CDR3 DNA is TGCAGCGAAACTAGCAGACACTGGGATACGCAGTATTTT. Its translation: CSETSRHWDTQYF.

CDR3 sequence reads: CASTNGQGNGNTIYF. The CDR3 DNA follows: TGTGCCAGCACCAACGGACAGGGGAACGGAAACACCATATATTTT. The V call is TRBV7-9, the J call TRBJ1-3; TRBD1 aligns across 9 bases. V lost 7 bases and J lost 4; bases outside the gene matches: 8. Germline V gene sequence: CDR1 SEHNR, CDR2 FQNEAQ (reference sequence). This CDR3 comprises 15 residues.

This clone was counted between two and nine times. The rearrangement joins TRBV7-7 to TRBJ2-1; tentatively, D is TRBD1 (6 bases). The CDR3 sequence is 13 residues long. The V gene's germline CDR1 is SSHAT and CDR2 FNYEAQ (reference sequence). V was shortened by 5 bases and J by 6 bases, with 11 bases between the two germline ends. As DNA, the CDR3 is TGTGCCAGCAGCGTCGGACAGCTCAATGAGCAGTTCTTC. Residues: CASSVGQLNEQFF.

The J gene is TRBJ2-2, the V gene TRBV5-1; 10 nucleotides line up with TRBD2. The CDR3 has 16 amino acids. V shed 1 base, J shed 2 bases, and the junction held 2 bases outside the gene matches. Germline values: CDR1 SGHRS, CDR2 YFSETQ. CDR3 DNA sequence: TGCGCCAGCAGCTTGTGGACTAGCGGCAACACCGGGGAGCTGTTTTTT. As protein: CASSLWTSGNTGELFF.

The rearrangement uses TRBV27 and TRBJ1-1; possibly TRBD1 for D (5 bases). The length of the CDR3 is 14 residues. Germline CDR1 reads MNHEY; CDR2 reads SMNVEV (reference sequence). The V end was cut by 4 bases, the J end by 2 bases, with 11 bases between. CDR3 in amino acids: CASSSGTLNTEAFF. For the CDR3, the DNA is TGTGCCAGCAGTTCTGGGACTCTAAACACTGAAGCTTTCTTT.

V is TRBV5-4 and J is TRBJ1-4, with D possibly matching TRBD1 (6 bases). V shed 2 bases and J shed 4 bases, with 15 bases lying between them. This CDR3 region has 16 residues. The V gene's germline CDR1 is SGHNT and CDR2 YYREEE (reference sequence). The CDR3 here is CASSFTPGHINEKLFF. The CDR3 DNA sequence: TGTGCCAGCAGCTTTACTCCGGGACATATTAATGAAAAACTGTTTTTT. The full variable domain, completed using reference TRBV5-4 and TRBJ1-4, is ETGVTQSPTHLIKTRGQQVTLRCSSQSGHNTVSWYQQALGQGPQFIFQYYREEENGRGNFPPRFSGLQFPNYSSELNVNALELDDSALYLCASSFTPGHINEKLFFGSGTQLSVL.

The chain combines TRBV7-2 with TRBJ2-7; a possible D gene is TRBD2 (5 bases). Germline-derived CDR1 and CDR2 are SGHTA and FQGNSA. CDR3 length: 14 residues. The V end lost 8 bases, the J end lost 2 bases, and 16 bases lay between the germline ends. This CDR3 is CASSRAAPPYEQYF. The CDR3 DNA is TGTGCCAGCTCCCGAGCGGCCCCCCCCTACGAGCAGTACTTC.

The V and J genes are TRBV28 and TRBJ1-1; tentative D call: TRBD1 (6 bases). Germline lookup yields CDR1 MDHEN and CDR2 SYDVKM. The V gene lost 10 bases and the J gene lost 5 bases, with 20 bases spanning the gap. The CDR3 runs 14 residues. The CDR3 loop reads CATLPQGKVTEAFF. Here the CDR3 DNA reads TGTGCCACCCTACCGCAGGGGAAGGTTACTGAAGCTTTCTTT.

The chain joins TRBV20-1 to TRBJ1-2; no definite D call. CDR1 and CDR2 from the germline V gene are DFQATT and SNEGSKA (reference sequence). The V end lost 2 bases, the J end lost 13 bases, and 14 bases lay between the germline ends. The CDR3 is made up of 11 amino acids. CDR3 coding DNA: TGCAGTGCTAGATTTCGGAACTCGGGCACCTTC. Amino acid sequence: CSARFRNSGTF.

Remarks on this clone: The DNA is omitted, as the CDR3 cannot be located on it reliably, and the CDR3 follows TCRdb's listing. The chain combines TRBV7-9 with TRBJ1-2; the D call TRBD1 from the table was never checked on the DNA. Germline loops: CDR1 SEHNR, CDR2 FQNEAQ (reference sequence). The CDR3 is 15 amino acids long, termini counted. The CDR3 sequence: CASSYPVAGGSLDTF.

The chain carries TRBV2 and TRBJ1-3; D perhaps matches TRBD1 (6 bases). Germline CDR1 reads SNHLY; CDR2 reads FYNNEI. V lost 7 bases to trimming and J lost 0 bases, with 16 bases between them. The CDR3 has 16 residues. The CDR3 DNA is TGTGCCAGCACATTTTCCCAGGGGAGCTCTGGAAACACCATATATTTT. It codes for CASTFSQGSSGNTIYF.

This clone is a singleton in its sample. The rearrangement links TRBV9 to TRBJ1-2, with 7 bases lining up with TRBD1. The CDR3 is 16 amino acids. V was clipped by 3 bases and J by 0 bases; unmatched bases: 8. Germline assignment: CDR1 SGDLS and CDR2 YYNGEE. CDR3 nucleotides: TGTGCCAGCAGCGCGACGGGGACAGCAGCTAACTATGGCTACACCTTC. This encodes CASSATGTAANYGYTF.

J is TRBJ2-1 and V is TRBV20-1; possible D gene TRBD2, 6 bases. V was trimmed by 7 bases and J by 7 bases, leaving 17 bases between them. The CDR3 is 13 amino acids. CDR1 and CDR2 from the germline V gene are DFQATT and SNEGSKA (reference sequence). The chain's CDR3 is CSVSTGVGNEQFF. The CDR3 nucleotides are TGCAGTGTTAGTACGGGAGTCGGTAATGAGCAGTTCTTC.

The chain employs TRBV5-1 and TRBJ1-3, with 8 bases identical to TRBD1. The CDR3 consists of 15 residues. The germline V gene has CDR1 SGHRS and CDR2 YFSETQ. V lost 4 bases, J lost 0 bases, and 3 bases stayed unmatched. The CDR3 DNA reads TGCGCCAGCAGCCTGGACAGGGCCTCTGGAAACACCATATATTTT. This gives the protein CASSLDRASGNTIYF. The full variable domain, rest sourced from reference TRBV5-1 and TRBJ1-3, is KAGVTQTPRYLIKTRGQQVTLSCSPISGHRSVSWYQQTPGQGLQFLFEYFSETQRNKGNFPGRFSGRQFSNSRSEMNVSTLELGDSALYLCASSLDRASGNTIYFGEGSWLTVV.

This clone came up a few times. The chain links TRBV5-1 to TRBJ2-1; D remains ambiguous. The germline V and J ends were trimmed by 0 bases and 8 bases, with 12 bases remaining between them. Germline-derived CDR1 and CDR2 are SGHRS and YFSETQ. This CDR3 is 14 amino acids long. The DNA of the CDR3 is TGCGCCAGCAGCTTGGAAGCAGGCTTGGATGAGCAGTTCTTC. Encoded protein: CASSLEAGLDEQFF.

This chain joins TRBV10-3 and TRBJ1-1, with TRBD1 identical over 8 bases. The CDR3 is 14 amino acids. CDR1 ENHRY and CDR2 SYGVKD come from the germline V gene. Germline trimming cut 0 bases from V and 5 bases from J; bases unmatched to any gene: 2. The CDR3 sequence is CAISESQGATEAFF. The CDR3 nucleotides are TGTGCCATCAGTGAGTCGCAGGGGGCAACTGAAGCTTTCTTT.

The chain links TRBV7-2 to TRBJ1-6, with 9 bases identical to TRBD1. Germline V CDR1 and CDR2: SGHTA, FQGNSA. The junction had 9 bases not matched to a gene; V was cut back by 5 bases and J by 7 bases. The CDR3 extends over 16 amino acids. For the CDR3, the DNA is TGTGCCAGCAGCCAAGGGACAGGGTATAAGAATTCACCCCTCCACTTT. This gives the protein CASSQGTGYKNSPLHF. The whole variable domain, filled in from reference TRBV7-2 and TRBJ1-6, reads GAGVSQSPSNKVTEKGKDVELRCDPISGHTALYWYRQSLGQGLEFLIYFQGNSAPDKSGLPSDRFSAERTGGSVSTLTIQRTQQEDSAVYLCASSQGTGYKNSPLHFGNGTRLTVT.

This clone was counted only a few times. This rearrangement joins TRBV11-2 to TRBJ2-2, with unresolved D. V was clipped by 1 base and J by 5 bases, with 8 bases between them. The CDR3 is 14 amino acids. CDR1 is SGHAT, CDR2 FQNNGV, per germline. The CDR3 DNA reads as TGTGCCAGCAGCTTAGGATCAGATACCGGGGAGCTGTTTTTT. It translates to CASSLGSDTGELFF.

The chain has TRBV2 and TRBJ2-3; D is possibly TRBD2 (5 bases). Looked up from germline, CDR1 is SNHLY and CDR2 is FYNNEI. Trimming took off 8 bases at V and 4 bases at J, with 10 bases between the two ends. The CDR3 has 12 residues. Here the CDR3 DNA reads TGTGCCAGCTCGGACTCCTCAGATACGCAGTATTTT. Translation: CASSDSSDTQYF. Based on the CDR3 plus reference TRBV2 and TRBJ2-3, the full variable domain is EPEVTQTPSHQVTQMGQEVILRCVPISNHLYFYWYRQILGQKVEFLVSFYNNEISEKSEIFDDQFSVERPDGSNFTLKIRSTKLEDSAMYFCASSDSSDTQYFGPGTRLTVL.

The V call is TRBV7-8, the J call TRBJ2-5; D is undetermined. V lost 1 base, J lost 2 bases, and 11 bases lay in between. The CDR3 runs 15 residues. Germline-derived CDR1 and CDR2 are SGHVS and FQNEAQ. The CDR3 DNA reads TGTGCCAGCAGCTTAGGCGTACAGCCGCAAGAGACCCAGTACTTC. Translating gives CASSLGVQPQETQYF. The whole variable domain, remainder taken from reference TRBV7-8 and TRBJ2-5, is GAGVSQSPRYKVAKRGQDVALRCDPISGHVSLFWYQQALGQGPEFLTYFQNEAQLDKSGLPSDRFFAERPEGSVSTLKIQRTQQEDSAVYLCASSLGVQPQETQYFGPGTRLLVL.

This chain links TRBV5-6 with TRBJ2-1, with 10 bases lining up with TRBD1. Germline V gene lookup returns CDR1 SGHDT and CDR2 YYEEEE. V dropped 7 bases and J dropped 1; count of bases not matched to a gene: 8. The CDR3 length is 16 residues. The CDR3 sequence is CASFRDRGQSYNEQFF. DNA of the CDR3: TGTGCCAGCTTCCGGGACAGGGGTCAGTCCTACAATGAGCAGTTCTTC. Using reference TRBV5-6 and TRBJ2-1 for the parts outside the CDR3, the full variable domain is DAGVTQSPTHLIKTRGQQVTLRCSPKSGHDTVSWYQQALGQGPQFIFQYYEEEERQRGNFPDRFSGHQFPNYSSELNVNALLLGDSALYLCASFRDRGQSYNEQFFGPGTRLTVL.

The chain combines TRBV27 with TRBJ2-1; tentatively, D is TRBD2 (6 bases). V lost 4 bases and J 4 bases, leaving 8 bases between the germline ends. CDR1 is MNHEY and CDR2 is SMNVEV in the germline V gene (reference sequence). The CDR3 runs to 13 residues. CDR3 sequence (DNA): TGTGCCAGCAGTTCCCGGGGGTACAATGAGCAGTTCTTC. Protein sequence: CASSSRGYNEQFF.

CDR3 in amino acids: CATSDLDRGRSGELFF. The CDR3 DNA reads TGTGCCACCAGTGATCTCGACAGGGGCAGGTCAGGGGAGCTGTTTTTT. This chain uses TRBV24-1 with TRBJ2-2, with TRBD1 matching over 8 bases. V shed 3 bases and J 8 bases; nucleotides not matched to a gene: 10. The CDR3 has 16 residues. Germline CDR1 reads KGHDR; CDR2 reads SFDVKD.

V usage is TRBV9 and J usage is TRBJ2-1, with a weak D call TRBD2 (6 bases). The V end was cut by 0 bases, the J end by 6 bases, with 16 bases between. The CDR3 is 16 residues long. Per the germline V gene, CDR1 is SGDLS and CDR2 is YYNGEE. The CDR3 region has the DNA TGTGCCAGCAGCGTAGCTCGTTCCCGGAGGGGCAATGAGCAGTTCTTC. This gives the protein CASSVARSRRGNEQFF.

This clone was observed once. The V gene is TRBV10-3, the J gene TRBJ2-5; unclear D gene. Trimming took 2 bases from V and 4 from J, leaving 11 bases between them. CDR3 length: 14 residues. The V gene's germline CDR1 is ENHRY and CDR2 SYGVKD. The chain's CDR3 is CAISEGSRGETQYF. CDR3 in DNA: TGTGCCATCAGTGAGGGATCGCGAGGAGAGACCCAGTACTTC.

This clone was observed a handful of times. V and J are TRBV4-2 and TRBJ2-1; D is possibly TRBD2 (6 bases). This CDR3 spans 14 amino acids. Per germline, CDR1 LGHNA and CDR2 YNFKEQ. V was trimmed by 1 base and J by 7 bases, leaving 11 bases between them. CDR3 protein: CASSQGGAGNEQFF. The CDR3 region has the DNA TGTGCCAGCAGCCAAGGGGGCGCGGGAAATGAGCAGTTCTTC.